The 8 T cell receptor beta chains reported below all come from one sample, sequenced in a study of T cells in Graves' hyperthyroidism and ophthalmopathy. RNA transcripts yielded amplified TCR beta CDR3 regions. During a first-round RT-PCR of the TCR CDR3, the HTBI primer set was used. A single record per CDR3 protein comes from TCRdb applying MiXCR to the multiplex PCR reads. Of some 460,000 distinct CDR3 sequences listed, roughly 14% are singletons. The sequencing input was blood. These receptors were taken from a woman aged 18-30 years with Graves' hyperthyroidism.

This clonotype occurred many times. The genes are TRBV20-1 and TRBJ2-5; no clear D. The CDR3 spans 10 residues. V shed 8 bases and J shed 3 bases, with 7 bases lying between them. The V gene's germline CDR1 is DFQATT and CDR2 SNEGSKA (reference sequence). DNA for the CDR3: TGCAGTCCCCATGAAGAGACCCAGTACTTC. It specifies CSPHEETQYF.

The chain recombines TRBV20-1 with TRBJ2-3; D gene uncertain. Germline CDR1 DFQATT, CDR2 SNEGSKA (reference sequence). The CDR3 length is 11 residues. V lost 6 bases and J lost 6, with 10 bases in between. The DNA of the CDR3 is TGCAGTGCGTTGGACCCGGATACGCAGTATTTT. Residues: CSALDPDTQYF.

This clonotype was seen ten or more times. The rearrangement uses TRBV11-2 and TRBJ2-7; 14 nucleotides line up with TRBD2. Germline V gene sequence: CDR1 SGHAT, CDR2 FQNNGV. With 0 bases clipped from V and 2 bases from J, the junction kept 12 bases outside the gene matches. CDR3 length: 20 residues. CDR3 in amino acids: CASSLDQGTSGGIRTYEQYF. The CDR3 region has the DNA TGTGCCAGCAGCTTAGACCAAGGGACTAGCGGGGGTATTCGAACCTACGAGCAGTACTTC.

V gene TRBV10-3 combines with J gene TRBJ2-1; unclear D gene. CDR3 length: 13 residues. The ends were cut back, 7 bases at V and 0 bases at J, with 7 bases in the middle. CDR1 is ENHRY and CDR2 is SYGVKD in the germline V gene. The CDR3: CAITQSSYNEQFF. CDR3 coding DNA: TGTGCCATCACCCAAAGCTCCTACAATGAGCAGTTCTTC.

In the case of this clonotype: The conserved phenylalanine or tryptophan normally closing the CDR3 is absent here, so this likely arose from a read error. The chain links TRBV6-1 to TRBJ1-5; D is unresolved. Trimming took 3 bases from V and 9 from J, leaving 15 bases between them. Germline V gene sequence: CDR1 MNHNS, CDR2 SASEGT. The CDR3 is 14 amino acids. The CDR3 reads CASSEGSGSGPQHL. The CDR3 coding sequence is TGTGCCAGCAGTGAGGGGAGCGGGTCCGGGCCCCAGCATCTT.

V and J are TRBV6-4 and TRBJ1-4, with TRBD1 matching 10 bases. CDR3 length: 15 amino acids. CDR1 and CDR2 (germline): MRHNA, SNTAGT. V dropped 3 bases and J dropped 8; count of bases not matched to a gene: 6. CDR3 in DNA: TGTGCCAGCAGTGAAGCCGGGACAGGGGCCGAAAAACTGTTTTTT. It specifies CASSEAGTGAEKLFF.

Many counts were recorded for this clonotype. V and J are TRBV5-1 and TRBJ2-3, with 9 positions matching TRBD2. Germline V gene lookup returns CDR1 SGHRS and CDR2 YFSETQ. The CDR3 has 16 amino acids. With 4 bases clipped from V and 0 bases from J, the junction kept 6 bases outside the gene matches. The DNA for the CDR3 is TGCGCCAGCAGCATTCCTACTAGCGGGAGCACAGATACGCAGTATTTT. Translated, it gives CASSIPTSGSTDTQYF.

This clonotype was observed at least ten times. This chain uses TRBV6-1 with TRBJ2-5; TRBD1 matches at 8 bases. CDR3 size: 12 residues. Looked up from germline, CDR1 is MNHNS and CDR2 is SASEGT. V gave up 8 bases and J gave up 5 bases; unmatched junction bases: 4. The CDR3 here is CASRQGRETQYF. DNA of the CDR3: TGTGCCAGCCGACAGGGGAGGGAGACCCAGTACTTC.